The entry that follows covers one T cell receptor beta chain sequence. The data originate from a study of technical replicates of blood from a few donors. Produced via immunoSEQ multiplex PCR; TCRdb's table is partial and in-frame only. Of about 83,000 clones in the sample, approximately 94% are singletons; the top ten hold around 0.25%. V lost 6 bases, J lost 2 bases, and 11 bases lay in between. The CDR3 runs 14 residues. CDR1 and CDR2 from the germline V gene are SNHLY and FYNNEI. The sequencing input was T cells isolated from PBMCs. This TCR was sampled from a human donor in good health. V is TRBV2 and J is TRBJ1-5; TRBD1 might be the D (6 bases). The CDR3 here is CASRNRAGNQPQHF. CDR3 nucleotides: TGTGCCAGCAGAAACAGGGCTGGCAATCAGCCCCAGCATTTT.